This paragraph covers one T cell receptor (beta chain) sequence. As yet, its antigen is unknown. The sample belongs to a study of identifying expanded T cells in peripheral blood. Study outcomes and limitations: Approximately 1.1 clones differed between technical replicates, versus roughly 17 and 20 over time.

Healthy donors had no documented immune events, such as infections, while sampled. The protocol was immunoSEQ multiplex PCR, while the TCRdb copy is restricted to in-frame clones and leaves out a portion. The repertoire has around 84,000 clones, 70% to 90% of them found once; the top ten carry approximately 7%. The germline V gene has CDR1 KGHSH and CDR2 LQKENI. This CDR3 region has 14 residues. Trimming stripped 2 bases from V and 5 bases from J, with 12 bases between. This chain uses TRBV18 with TRBJ2-5; D remains unclear. The sequenced sample was blood. The receptor comes from a person aged 18 to 75 in good health. In DNA form, the CDR3 reads TGTGCCAGCTCACCAAACGGCAGGCGTGAGACCCAGTACTTC. It translates to CASSPNGRRETQYF.